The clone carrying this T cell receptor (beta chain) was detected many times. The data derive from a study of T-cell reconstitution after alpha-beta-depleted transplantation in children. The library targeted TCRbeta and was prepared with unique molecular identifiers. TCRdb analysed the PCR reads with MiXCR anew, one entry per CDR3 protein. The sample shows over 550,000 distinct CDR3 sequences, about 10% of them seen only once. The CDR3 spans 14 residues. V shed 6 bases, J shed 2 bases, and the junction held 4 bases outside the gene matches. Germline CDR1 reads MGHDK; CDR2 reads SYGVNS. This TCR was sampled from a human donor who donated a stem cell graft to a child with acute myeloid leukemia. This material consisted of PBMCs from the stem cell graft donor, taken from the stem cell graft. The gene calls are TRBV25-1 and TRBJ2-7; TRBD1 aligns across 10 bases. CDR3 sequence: CASSTGTGAYEQYF. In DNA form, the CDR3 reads TGTGCCAGCAGCACCGGGACAGGGGCCTACGAGCAGTACTTC.